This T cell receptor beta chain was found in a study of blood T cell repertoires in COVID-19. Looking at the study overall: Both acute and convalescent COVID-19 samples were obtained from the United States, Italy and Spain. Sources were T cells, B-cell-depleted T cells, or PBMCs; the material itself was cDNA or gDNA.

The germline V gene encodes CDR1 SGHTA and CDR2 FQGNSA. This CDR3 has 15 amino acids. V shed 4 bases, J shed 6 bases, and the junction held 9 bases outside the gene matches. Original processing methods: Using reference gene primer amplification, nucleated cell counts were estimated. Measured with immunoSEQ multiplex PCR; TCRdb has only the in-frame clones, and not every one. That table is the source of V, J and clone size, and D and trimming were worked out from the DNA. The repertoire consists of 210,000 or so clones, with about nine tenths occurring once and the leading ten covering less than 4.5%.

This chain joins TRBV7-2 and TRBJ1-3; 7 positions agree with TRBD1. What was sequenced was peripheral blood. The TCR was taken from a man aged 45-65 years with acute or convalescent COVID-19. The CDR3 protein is CASSSQGVLINTIYF. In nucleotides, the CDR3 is TGTGCCAGCAGCTCGCAGGGGGTCCTGATAAACACCATATATTTT.